These T cell receptor beta chains were read from a single sample in a study of T cells expressing NK-cell markers. With the 5' RACE reads reprocessed, TCRdb shows one record per CDR3 protein and no DNA. Recorded for this sample: roughly 450,000 distinct CDR3 sequences. The sequenced sample consisted of blood T cells: a sorted CD56 or NKG2C T cell subset, CD4+ or CD8+ T cells, or bulk PBMC T cells (not recorded which). These receptors were collected from a woman aged 45-65 years in good health. The CDR3 runs from the conserved cysteine through the conserved F or W. The order of the fields is V gene, J gene, CDR3 protein.

TRBV2,TRBJ2-3,CASSPNGVFTDTQYF
TRBV4-1,TRBJ1-5,CASSQDGTVPNQPQHF
TRBV20-1,TRBJ2-3,CSAYTGGWGTDTQYF
TRBV29-1,TRBJ2-7,CSVEEGSKPYEQYF
TRBV5-1,TRBJ1-5,CASRLGLNSNQPQHF
TRBV24-1,TRBJ2-1,CATSDLYRDSNEQFF
TRBV3-1,TRBJ2-2,CASSRSGTQSTGELFF
TRBV20-1,TRBJ1-5,CSADQSRGQPQHF
TRBV5-1,TRBJ1-6,CASSFGFLDSPLHF
TRBV29-1,TRBJ1-4,CSVEGLGHEKLFF
TRBV5-1,TRBJ2-1,CASSLESSRGNEQFF
TRBV5-6,TRBJ2-7,CASSLVAGNSYEQYF
TRBV6-6,TRBJ1-2,CASKGTGDYGYTF
TRBV29-1,TRBJ2-1,CSVEKGAVNNEQFF